The clone carrying this T cell receptor (beta chain) has more than one count but fewer than ten. This sample is part of a study of T-cell reconstitution after alpha-beta-depleted transplantation in children. Unique molecular identifiers were used in preparing the TCRbeta library. MiXCR was run by TCRdb on the PCR reads, yielding one entry per CDR3 protein. Of 640,000 or so distinct CDR3 sequences in the sample, roughly 17% were seen once. J was trimmed by 1 base and V by 3 bases; bases with no gene match: 4. The CDR3 is 15 amino acids. The source was PBMCs from the stem cell graft donor, collected from the stem cell graft. The clonotype comes from a human donor who donated a stem cell graft to a child with acute myeloid leukemia. J is TRBJ2-5 and V is TRBV12-3 or TRBV12-4; 8 bases are shared with TRBD1. In DNA form, the CDR3 reads TGTGCCAGCAGTTTCGACAGGGGCCTCCAAGAGACCCAGTACTTC. Translation gives CASSFDRGLQETQYF.